The 14 T cell receptor beta chains below all came from one sample that was sequenced in a study of blood T cell repertoires in COVID-19. Only in-frame clones appear in the TCRdb table, and some are missing; sequencing was by immunoSEQ multiplex PCR. Of around 470,000 clones in the sample, 89% were seen once. The sequencing input was peripheral blood. These TCRs come from a man aged 18-30 years with COVID-19, enrolled during active disease.

This clone was detected a few times. This chain links TRBV24-1 with TRBJ2-1; 7 bases are shared with TRBD1. Losses at the gene ends were 5 bases for V and 6 bases for J; bases not matched to a gene: 9. The CDR3 is 15 amino acids. Germline V gene lookup returns CDR1 KGHDR and CDR2 SFDVKD. CDR3 DNA sequence: TGTGCCACCAGTGGCCCGTTGGGACAGTTCAATGAGCAGTTCTTC. Amino acids: CATSGPLGQFNEQFF.

The chain carries TRBV5-1 and TRBJ1-2; 7 nucleotides align to TRBD1. The CDR3 is 13 residues long. CDR1 is SGHRS and CDR2 is YFSETQ in the germline V gene. Trimming cost V 4 bases and J 4 bases; bases outside gene matches: 4. CDR3 in amino acids: CASSAGQTYGYTF. DNA of the CDR3: TGCGCCAGCAGCGCGGGACAGACCTATGGCTACACCTTC.

The rearrangement joins TRBV11-2 to TRBJ2-7, with 14 bases that match TRBD2. J lost 5 bases, V lost 5 bases, and 11 bases had no gene match. The germline V gene encodes CDR1 SGHAT and CDR2 FQNNGV. The CDR3 runs 17 residues. The CDR3 region has the DNA TGTGCCAGCAGCATTCTACCGGGACTAGCGGGAGAGCACGAGCAGTACTTC. It is translated as CASSILPGLAGEHEQYF. The full variable domain, completed using reference TRBV11-2 and TRBJ2-7, is EAGVAQSPRYKIIEKRQSVAFWCNPISGHATLYWYQQILGQGPKLLIQFQNNGVVDDSQLPKDRFSAERLKGVDSTLKIQPAKLEDSAVYLCASSILPGLAGEHEQYFGPGTRLTVT.

The chain couples TRBV14 to TRBJ2-1; perhaps TRBD2 as D (6 bases). Germline V gives CDR1 SGHDN, CDR2 FVKESK. Trimming left V 7 bases short and J 4 bases short, with 14 bases between. This CDR3 spans 14 amino acids. CDR3 bases: TGTGCCAGCACCCGGGGCGGGACTTACAATGAGCAGTTCTTC. As protein: CASTRGGTYNEQFF.

V usage is TRBV18 and J usage is TRBJ1-3; D remains unclear. This CDR3 contains 17 residues. The germline gives CDR1 KGHSH, CDR2 LQKENI. Trimming took 3 bases from V and 0 from J, leaving 15 bases between them. DNA of the CDR3: TGTGCCAGCTCACCGCCAAACCGGCGGAGCTCTGGAAACACCATATATTTT. Translated: CASSPPNRRSSGNTIYF. Combining the CDR3 with reference TRBV18 and TRBJ1-3 gives the whole variable domain NAGVMQNPRHLVRRRGQEARLRCSPMKGHSHVYWYRQLPEEGLKFMVYLQKENIIDESGMPKERFSAEFPKEGPSILRIQQVVRGDSAAYFCASSPPNRRSSGNTIYFGEGSWLTVV.

The chain links TRBV6-1 to TRBJ2-4, with D possibly TRBD1 on 5 matching bases. Per germline, CDR1 MNHNS and CDR2 SASEGT. The V end lost 2 bases, the J end lost 5 bases, and 10 bases lay between the germline ends. The CDR3 sequence is 14 residues long. Here the CDR3 DNA reads TGTGCCAGCAGTGAATTCCTGGGGCAAAACATTCAGTACTTC. The encoded protein is CASSEFLGQNIQYF.

The chain uses TRBV7-9 and TRBJ2-3, with 7 positions matching TRBD1. The V and J ends lost 3 bases and 1 base, in that order; junction bases with no gene match: 1. Germline V gene sequence: CDR1 SEHNR, CDR2 FQNEAQ (reference sequence). The CDR3 has 14 residues. CDR3 nucleotide sequence: TGTGCCAGCAGCTTCACAGGGGGCACAGATACGCAGTATTTT. It yields the protein CASSFTGGTDTQYF. Filled out from reference TRBV7-9 and TRBJ2-3, the complete variable domain reads DTGVSQNPRHKITKRGQNVTFRCDPISEHNRLYWYRQTLGQGPEFLTYFQNEAQLEKSRLLSDRFSAERPKGSFSTLEIQRTEQGDSAMYLCASSFTGGTDTQYFGPGTRLTVL.

The rearrangement links TRBV28 to TRBJ1-2, with unresolved D. Deletions cut 3 bases from V and 7 bases from J, with 18 bases between. The germline gives CDR1 MDHEN, CDR2 SYDVKM. The CDR3 spans 15 residues. The CDR3 reads CASSFVSGAFPGYTF. The CDR3 DNA sequence: TGTGCCAGCAGTTTTGTCAGCGGAGCGTTTCCTGGCTACACCTTC.

The chain uses TRBV10-3 and TRBJ1-2; 9 positions agree with TRBD1. The CDR3 totals 14 residues. Trimming removed 4 bases from V and 13 bases from J; junction bases left unmatched: 13. The V gene's germline CDR1 is ENHRY and CDR2 SYGVKD. Here the CDR3 reads CAISAPGTGLELTF. CDR3 nucleotide sequence: TGTGCCATCAGTGCGCCCGGGACAGGGCTAGAGCTCACCTTC.

The rearrangement joins TRBV19 to TRBJ1-1, with 8 nucleotides matching TRBD1. The V segment lost 6 bases and the J segment 5 bases; nucleotides outside the gene matches: 8. Germline V gives CDR1 LNHDA, CDR2 SQIVND (reference sequence). There are 14 residues in the CDR3. The CDR3 DNA follows: TGTGCCAGTAGAAGGACAGGGAGAAGTACTGAAGCTTTCTTT. Amino acids: CASRRTGRSTEAFF.

The chain recombines TRBV19 with TRBJ2-1; D possibly corresponds to TRBD1 (6 bases). The germline V and J ends were trimmed by 5 bases and 9 bases, with 17 bases remaining between them. CDR1 and CDR2 from the germline V gene are LNHDA and SQIVND (reference sequence). The CDR3 runs to 14 residues. The chain's CDR3 is CASSLPGHFVEQFF. CDR3 coding DNA: TGTGCCAGTAGTCTTCCGGGACACTTCGTTGAGCAGTTCTTC.

The rearrangement joins TRBV5-1 to TRBJ2-3; 7 positions agree with TRBD1. The CDR3 contains 16 residues. Germline V lookup: CDR1 SGHRS, CDR2 YFSETQ. With 6 bases clipped from V and 1 base from J, the junction kept 11 bases outside the gene matches. The CDR3 sequence is CASTRDSGGRTDTQYF. The CDR3 DNA sequence: TGCGCCAGCACCAGGGACAGCGGAGGTCGCACAGATACGCAGTATTTT.

The DNA of the CDR3 is TGTGCCAGCAGTTACGTTGGGAGCTCCTACGAGCAGTACTTC. Translation: CASSYVGSSYEQYF. This chain links TRBV6-5 with TRBJ2-7; D possibly corresponds to TRBD2 (5 bases). The CDR3 has 14 amino acids. Germline V lookup: CDR1 MNHEY, CDR2 SVGAGI. V was clipped by 2 bases and J by 0 bases, with 8 bases between them.

V is TRBV28 and J is TRBJ1-1; 7 bases align to TRBD1. This CDR3 region has 14 residues. From germline, CDR1 is MDHEN and CDR2 SYDVKM. Trimming cost V 2 bases and J 7 bases; bases outside gene matches: 7. The CDR3 nucleotides are TGTGCCAGCAGTTTAACAGGGGCGGGTGGTGAAGCTTTCTTT. This encodes CASSLTGAGGEAFF.